Sequencing of this T cell receptor (beta chain) was carried out in a study of CXCR3-negative and CXCR3-positive naive CD8 T cells (dated by TCRdb to between 2018 and 2021). In terms of the full investigation: In total, 130 million to 150 million TRB reads were obtained, corresponding to roughly 1.5 +/- 0.3 million reads per library. TRBV-TRBJ cluster analysis included naive subsets from 5 donors and memory cells from 3 donors. Diversity and physicochemical repertoire analyses were performed on 11 donors pooled from two independent experiments.

The CDR3 numbers 15 residues from cysteine through phenylalanine. The DNA is not on file. CDR1 and CDR2 are drawn from the germline V gene (reference sequence): SEHNR, FQNEAQ. Regarding this clonotype: Its antigen has not been determined.

The sequencing machine was a NextSeq 550. The Human TCR Profiling Kit (MiLaboratory) was used to prepare UMI-labeled 5' RACE TRB cDNA libraries. The full amount of extracted RNA was used for cDNA synthesis, and the full amount of resulting cDNA was used for PCR amplification. Libraries were prepared in parallel with an identical number of PCR cycles. On the authors' methods: MIGEC and MiXCR extracted about 50,000 +/- 10,000 unique UMI-labeled TRB cDNA molecules per library, requiring at least two reads per UMI. Each library averaged about 37,000 +/- 9,700 functional in-frame TRB CDR3 nucleotide clonotypes without stop codons. After downsampling to 5000 UMI-labeled TRB molecules per sample, diversity metrics such as normalized Shannon-Wiener and Chao1 were calculated in VDJtools. VDJtools computed clonotype-size-weighted physicochemical properties of the central five CDR3 residues: interaction energy, strength, volume and Kidera factor 4. The reads, reprocessed by TCRdb, yield one row per CDR3 protein sequence and no DNA. TCRdb's processing, not the authors', yielded these V and J calls. The data table for this sample lists about 92,000 distinct CDR3 sequences. Around 1.7% of the sample is held by the ten biggest clonotypes.

Paper-wide results and their limitations: Freshly isolated PBMCs were used for most assays because CXCR3 expression partially decreased after cryopreservation. Both naive subsets had comparably high repertoire diversity, while memory CD8+ T cells had much lower repertoire diversity. TRB CDR3s from CXCR3-positive naive cells showed higher hydrophobicity (lower Kidera factor 4), lower energy, and higher strength and volume indices than CXCR3-negative naive cells. Because surface CD5, which is linked to self-reactivity in mice, was comparable between the naive subsets, TCR interaction strength was also inferred from the physicochemical properties of TRB CDR3s. TRBV-TRBJ usage was similar between naive CXCR3-negative and CXCR3-positive cells from the same donor, while memory cells showed distinct patterns.

For each CD8+ T cell subset, flow sorting was done in triplicate, and some 300,000 cells per subset went directly into RLT lysis buffer. To keep memory contaminants out, a stringent definition of naive CD8+ T cells was applied: CD45RO-CCR7+CD27+CD95-. Peripheral blood mononuclear cells were isolated from buffy coats by standard density gradient centrifugation. A FACSAria III was used to flow-sort naive CXCR3-negative and CXCR3-positive CD8+ T cells. An RNeasy Mini Kit was used to extract total RNA from the sorted cells. The chain is encoded by TRBV7-9 joined to TRBJ2-1; without DNA, the TCRdb call of TRBD2 cannot be checked. Sequences were obtained from naive CXCR3- CD8+ T cells from blood. What the cell subset or site label conveys for this sample: CD45RO-CCR7+CD27+CD95- naive CD8+ T cells lacking CXCR3 (TNR3-). The clonotype was recovered from a human donor in good health. Some clones in this sample may be carry-over from other donors' samples. The CDR3 reads CASSSPARRNNEQFF.